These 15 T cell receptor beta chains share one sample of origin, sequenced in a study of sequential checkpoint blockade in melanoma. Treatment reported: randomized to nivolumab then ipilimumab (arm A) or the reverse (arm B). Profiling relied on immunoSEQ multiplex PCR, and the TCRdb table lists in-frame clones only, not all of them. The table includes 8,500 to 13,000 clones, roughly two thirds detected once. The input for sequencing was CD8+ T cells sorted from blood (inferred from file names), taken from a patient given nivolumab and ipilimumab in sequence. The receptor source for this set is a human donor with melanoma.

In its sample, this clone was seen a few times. CDR3 protein: CASRITSGSTYEQYF. CDR3 nucleotide sequence: TGTGCCAGCAGAATCACTAGCGGGTCCACCTACGAGCAGTACTTC. The chain joins TRBV27 to TRBJ2-7; TRBD2 agrees at 9 bases. CDR1 is MNHEY, CDR2 SMNVEV, per germline (reference sequence). After removal of 6 bases from V and 2 bases from J, the junction contained 8 bases not matched to a gene. The CDR3 runs 15 residues.

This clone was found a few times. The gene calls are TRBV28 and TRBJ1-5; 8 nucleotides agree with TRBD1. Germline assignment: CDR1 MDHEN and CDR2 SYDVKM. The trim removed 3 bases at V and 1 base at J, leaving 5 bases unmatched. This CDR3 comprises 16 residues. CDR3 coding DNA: TGTGCCAGCAGTTTTCCGGGACAGGCGAGCAATCAGCCCCAGCATTTT. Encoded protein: CASSFPGQASNQPQHF.

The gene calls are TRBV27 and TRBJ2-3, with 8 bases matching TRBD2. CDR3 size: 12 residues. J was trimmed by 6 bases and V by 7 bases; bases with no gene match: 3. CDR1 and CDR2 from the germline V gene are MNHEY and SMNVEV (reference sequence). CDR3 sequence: CASTSGGDTQYF. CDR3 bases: TGTGCCAGCACTTCGGGGGGGGATACGCAGTATTTT.

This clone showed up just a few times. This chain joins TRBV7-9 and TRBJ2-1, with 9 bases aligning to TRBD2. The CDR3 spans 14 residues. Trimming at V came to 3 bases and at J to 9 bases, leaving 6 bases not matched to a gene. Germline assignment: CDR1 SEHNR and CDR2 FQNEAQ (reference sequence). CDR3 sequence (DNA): TGTGCCAGCAGCTTTATAGCGGGAGCGAGTGAGCAGTTCTTC. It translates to CASSFIAGASEQFF. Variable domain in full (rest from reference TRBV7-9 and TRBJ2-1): DTGVSQNPRHKITKRGQNVTFRCDPISEHNRLYWYRQTLGQGPEFLTYFQNEAQLEKSRLLSDRFSAERPKGSFSTLEIQRTEQGDSAMYLCASSFIAGASEQFFGPGTRLTVL.

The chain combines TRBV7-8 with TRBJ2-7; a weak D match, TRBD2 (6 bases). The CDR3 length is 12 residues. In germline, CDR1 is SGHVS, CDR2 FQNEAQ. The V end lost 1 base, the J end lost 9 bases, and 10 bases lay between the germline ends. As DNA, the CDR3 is TGTGCCAGCAGCTTAGGGGCGGGGACGCAGTACTTC. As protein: CASSLGAGTQYF.

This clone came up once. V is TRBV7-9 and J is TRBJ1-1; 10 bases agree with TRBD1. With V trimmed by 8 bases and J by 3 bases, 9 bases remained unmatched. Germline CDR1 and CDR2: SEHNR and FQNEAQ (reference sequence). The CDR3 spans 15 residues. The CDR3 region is CASLSSDRGYTEAFF. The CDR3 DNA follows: TGTGCCAGCCTCTCGTCGGACAGGGGGTACACTGAAGCTTTCTTT. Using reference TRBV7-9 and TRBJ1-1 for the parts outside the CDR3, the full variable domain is DTGVSQNPRHKITKRGQNVTFRCDPISEHNRLYWYRQTLGQGPEFLTYFQNEAQLEKSRLLSDRFSAERPKGSFSTLEIQRTEQGDSAMYLCASLSSDRGYTEAFFGQGTRLTVV.

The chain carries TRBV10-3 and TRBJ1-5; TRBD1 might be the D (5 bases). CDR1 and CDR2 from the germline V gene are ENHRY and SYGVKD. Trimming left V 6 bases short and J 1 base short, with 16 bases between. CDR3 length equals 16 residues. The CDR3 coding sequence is TGTGCCATCAGCCGGGACTCAGAAGGGAGCAATCAGCCCCAGCATTTT. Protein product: CAISRDSEGSNQPQHF.

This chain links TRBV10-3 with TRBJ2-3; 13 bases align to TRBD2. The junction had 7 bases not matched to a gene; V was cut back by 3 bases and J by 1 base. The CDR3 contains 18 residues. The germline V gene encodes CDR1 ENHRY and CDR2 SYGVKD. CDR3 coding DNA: TGTGCCATCAGTGACGGACTAGCGGGGGCCTGGGGCACAGATACGCAGTATTTT. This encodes CAISDGLAGAWGTDTQYF.

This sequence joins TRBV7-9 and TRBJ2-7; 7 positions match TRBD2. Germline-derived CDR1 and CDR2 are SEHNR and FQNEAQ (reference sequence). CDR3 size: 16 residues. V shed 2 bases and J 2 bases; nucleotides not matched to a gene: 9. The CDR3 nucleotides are TGTGCCAGCAGCTTATTGGGAGGGGAGAGGACCTACGAGCAGTACTTC. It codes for CASSLLGGERTYEQYF.

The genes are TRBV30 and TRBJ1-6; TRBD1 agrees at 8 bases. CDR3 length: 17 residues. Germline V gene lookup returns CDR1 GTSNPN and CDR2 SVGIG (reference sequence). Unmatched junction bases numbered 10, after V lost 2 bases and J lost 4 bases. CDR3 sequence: CAWSITPGGRYNSPLHF. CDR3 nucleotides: TGTGCCTGGAGTATTACCCCAGGGGGCAGGTATAATTCACCCCTCCACTTT.

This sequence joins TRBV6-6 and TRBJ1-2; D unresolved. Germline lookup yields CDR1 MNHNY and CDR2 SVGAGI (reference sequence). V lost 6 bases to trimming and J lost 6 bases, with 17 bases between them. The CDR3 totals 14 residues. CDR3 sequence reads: CASRSLLSQDGYTF. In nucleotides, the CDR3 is TGTGCCAGCAGATCCCTCTTATCCCAGGATGGCTACACCTTC.

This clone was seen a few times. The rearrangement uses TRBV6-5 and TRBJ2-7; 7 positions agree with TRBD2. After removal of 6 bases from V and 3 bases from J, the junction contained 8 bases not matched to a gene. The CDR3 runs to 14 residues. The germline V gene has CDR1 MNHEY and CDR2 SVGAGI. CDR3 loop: CASSPDGGIYEQYF. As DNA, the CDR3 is TGTGCCAGCAGCCCCGACGGGGGGATCTACGAGCAGTACTTC.

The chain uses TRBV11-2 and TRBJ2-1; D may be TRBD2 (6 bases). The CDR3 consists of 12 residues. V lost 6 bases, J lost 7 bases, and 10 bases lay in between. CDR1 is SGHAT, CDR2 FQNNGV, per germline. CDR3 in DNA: TGTGCCAGCAGACAACTAGCTAATGAGCAGTTCTTC. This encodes CASRQLANEQFF.

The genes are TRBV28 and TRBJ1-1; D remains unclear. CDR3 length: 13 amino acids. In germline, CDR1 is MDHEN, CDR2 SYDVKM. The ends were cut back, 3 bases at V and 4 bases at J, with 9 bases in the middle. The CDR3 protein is CASSFVSTTEAFF. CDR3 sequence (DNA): TGTGCCAGCAGTTTCGTTAGTACCACTGAAGCTTTCTTT.

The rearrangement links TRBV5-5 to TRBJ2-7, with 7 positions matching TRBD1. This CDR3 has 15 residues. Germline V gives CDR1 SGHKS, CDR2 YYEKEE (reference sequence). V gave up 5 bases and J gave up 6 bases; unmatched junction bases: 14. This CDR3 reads CASSTPPGQVPEQYF. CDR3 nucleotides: TGTGCCAGCAGTACCCCTCCCGGACAGGTTCCCGAGCAGTACTTC.